This TCR beta chain derives from a study of a mutant IDH1 vaccine in newly diagnosed glioma (dated by TCRdb to about 2021). Context from the whole study: Across visits V03 through V10, patients got a total of eight vaccinations, given in weeks 1, 3, 5, 7, 11, 15, 19 and 23. Vaccination was initiated 4-6 weeks after radiotherapy alone, or concurrently with temozolomide cycles in the chemotherapy-containing groups. Of the approximately 33 treated patients, approximately 62% were male and approximately 40% were female, and the mean age was approximately 40 years. Before enrollment, patients had received standard therapy of radiotherapy alone, temozolomide alone, or radiochemotherapy with temozolomide; most received the combination. Peripheral blood samples were drawn at six visits, namely V03 (baseline), V05, V07, V10, V12 and V13. Longitudinal TCRB deep sequencing was performed for roughly 24 treated patients wherever samples were available for exploratory analyses. Broad study findings and their caveats: Availability determined which PBMC samples were chosen for TCRB deep sequencing. Immune responses induced by the vaccine were seen in roughly 92% of patients across multiple MHC alleles. Pseudoprogression seemed to be unrelated to changes in the top peripheral T cell clonotypes found by TCRB sequencing. The authors noted that analyses of patient blood samples could not be reproduced because of sample limitations.

Taken from the germline V gene, the CDR1 and CDR2 loops are SGDLS and YYNGEE. Germline trimming: 2 bases from V, 3 bases from J; junction bases outside gene matches: 4. The CDR3 goes from the cysteine to the phenylalanine over 15 residues. This entry keeps only the CDR3 DNA: 45 bases, framed from base 1. The sample's time point, from its label and the paper: week 11, during vaccination. Every vaccine dose consisted of 300 ug of a 20-mer mutant IDH1 peptide in Montanide, administered subcutaneously together with topical imiquimod. Newly diagnosed WHO grade 3 or 4 IDH1-mutant astrocytomas showing loss of nuclear ATRX were present in the donors. The samples were drawn from NOA16, a multicentre, single-arm, open-label phase I trial in Germany that tested a mutant IDH1 peptide vaccine in humans for the first time. Genomic DNA for TCRB sequencing was extracted from EDTA blood using the DNeasy Blood and Tissue Kit.

This clone was seen a single time. The antigen this receptor binds is unknown. Nothing much larger sits one base from this clone, and base qualities are not available. The protocol used for the library was the immunoSEQ multiplex PCR assay. The hsTCRB Kit was used according to the manufacturer's protocol to amplify rearranged TCR beta chain sequences. TCRB libraries were sequenced on an Illumina MiSeq. Per the source publication's procedure: The kit vendor's proprietary platform handled demultiplexing, trimming and gene mapping. The immuneACCESS repertoire file appears here via TCRdb, limited to in-frame rearrangements. These files lack a portion of the clones; in checked studies, under half of the deficit traces to unresolved V genes, and the cause of the others is not known. That table gives V, J and clone size, and the DNA gave D and trimming. The sample data list roughly 30,000 clones, and just under 80% of these were observed just once. The ten largest clonotypes hold over 20% of the sample.

The rearranged segments are TRBV9 and TRBJ2-7, with 11 junctional bases fitting TRBD2. This receptor was obtained from a man between 25 and 39 years old with glioma. The input for sequencing was PBMCs, taken from a glioma patient whose treatment included an IDH1 peptide vaccine. The nucleotide sequence reads as follows: TGTGCCAGCAGCGTTTTAGCGGGGGGGCACTACGAGCAGTACTTC. This gives the protein CASSVLAGGHYEQYF.